This record looks at one T cell receptor beta chain sequence and its context. This CDR3 is missing its conserved last phenylalanine or tryptophan, likely due to a read error. Because the CDR3's place on the DNA is in doubt, the DNA is left out and the CDR3 is given as listed by TCRdb. This entry belongs to a study of blood T cell repertoires in COVID-19. Libraries were prepared by immunoSEQ multiplex PCR; TCRdb keeps only in-frame clonotypes and omits some of them. This table holds just over 90,000 clones, roughly 79% found once. The material sequenced was peripheral blood. This clonotype originated in a human donor in a cohort sampled during active COVID-19.

CDR3 sequence: CASSSQGLAGGIL. The rearrangement links TRBV6-6 to TRBJ2-7; the table's D call TRBD2 went unverified against the DNA. Germline assignment: CDR1 MNHNY and CDR2 SVGAGI (reference sequence). Termini included, the CDR3 measures 13 amino acids.